These T cell receptor beta chains were read from a single sample in a study of shared clonotypes between healthy human individuals. TCRdb keeps only in-frame clones here, not all; method: immunoSEQ multiplex PCR. The sample lists about 480,000 clones, 75% to 80% seen once, with around 13% in the top ten. Source material: PBMCs. The receptors come from a woman aged 40 to 50 in good health. Some clones in this sample may be carry-over from other donors' samples. The CDR3 runs from the conserved cysteine through the conserved F or W.

V gene: TRBV5-1; J gene: TRBJ1-1; CDR3 protein: CASSTGEMNTEAFF
V gene: TRBV18; J gene: TRBJ1-1; CDR3 protein: CASSPREIPPNTEAFF
V gene: TRBV7-2; J gene: TRBJ2-7; CDR3 protein: CASSFSGRGSSSYEQYF
V gene: TRBV9; J gene: TRBJ2-3; CDR3 protein: CASSPRTSEAVTDTQYF
V gene: TRBV4-1; J gene: TRBJ1-5; CDR3 protein: CASSQDRGQPQHF
V gene: TRBV6-5; J gene: TRBJ1-5; CDR3 protein: CASSLGQPQHF
V gene: TRBV28; J gene: TRBJ2-3; CDR3 protein: CASSHRLGSTDTQYF
V gene: TRBV9; J gene: TRBJ1-5; CDR3 protein: CASGGPGQNQPQHF
V gene: TRBV7-2; J gene: TRBJ1-3; CDR3 protein: CASSLGLWTGGNTIYF
V gene: TRBV11-1; J gene: TRBJ2-7; CDR3 protein: CASSLGAYEQYF
V gene: TRBV30; J gene: TRBJ1-6; CDR3 protein: CAGGDRGRSPLHF
V gene: TRBV11-2; J gene: TRBJ1-2; CDR3 protein: CASSSSGTAASYGYTF
V gene: TRBV28; J gene: TRBJ1-4; CDR3 protein: CASGSGTGGFTNEKLFF
V gene: TRBV5-1; J gene: TRBJ1-1; CDR3 protein: CASSLVGSNTEAFF